A selection of T cell receptor beta chains follows, all from one sample in a study of blood T cell repertoires in COVID-19. Sequencing was performed with immunoSEQ multiplex PCR; in TCRdb, only in-frame clones are kept and a portion is missing. This sample has around 140,000 clones, with 88% found just once. Sequencing input: peripheral blood. The receptor set was obtained from a man in his 70s with active COVID-19. CDR3s include the opening cysteine and the closing phenylalanine or tryptophan. The D gene is left open where the match is weak. A row's size may be missing; if present it is once, few, many or a size class.

V,D,J,size,CDR3,DNA
TRBV19,-,TRBJ2-3,-,CASRILGRDTQYF,TGTGCCAGTAGAATACTGGGGAGAGATACGCAGTATTTT
TRBV9,-,TRBJ1-3,-,CASSSQGSGNTIYF,TGTGCCAGCAGCTCACAGGGCTCTGGAAACACCATATATTTT
TRBV11-2,-,TRBJ2-1,-,CASSLNSGSYNEQFF,TGTGCCAGCAGCTTAAATAGCGGTTCGTACAATGAGCAGTTCTTC
TRBV9,-,TRBJ2-5,-,CASSGSQGWETQYF,TGTGCCAGCAGCGGATCACAGGGATGGGAGACCCAGTACTTC
TRBV5-1,TRBD2,TRBJ2-3,once,CASSLGIAGGPIDTQYF,TGCGCCAGCAGCTTGGGTATAGCGGGAGGGCCAATAGATACGCAGTATTTT
TRBV2,-,TRBJ2-3,-,CASSENSNRVSVGLDTQYF,TGTGCCAGCAGTGAAAACTCAAACCGGGTTTCCGTGGGTCTGGATACGCAGTATTTT
TRBV2,-,TRBJ1-1,-,CASREEANTEAFF,TGTGCCAGCAGGGAGGAAGCGAACACTGAAGCTTTCTTT
TRBV9,-,TRBJ2-1,-,CASSVGGGSNNEQFF,TGTGCCAGCAGCGTAGGAGGCGGGTCTAACAATGAGCAGTTCTTC
TRBV4-3,TRBD1,TRBJ2-1,few,CASSQEDRGYNEQFF,TGCGCCAGCAGCCAAGAGGACAGGGGCTACAATGAGCAGTTCTTC
TRBV20-1,-,TRBJ2-1,-,CSAHRRNEQFF,TGCAGTGCTCATAGGAGGAATGAGCAGTTCTTC
TRBV19,TRBD2,TRBJ2-1,-,CASIRTSGGNEQFF,TGTGCCAGTATCCGGACTAGCGGAGGGAATGAGCAGTTCTTC
TRBV12-3/TRBV12-4,-,TRBJ1-1,-,CASSPRGNTEAFF,TGTGCCAGCAGTCCCCGGGGTAACACTGAAGCTTTCTTT
TRBV5-6,TRBD2,TRBJ2-1,-,CASSLLSGTNVYNEQFF,TGTGCCAGCAGCTTGTTAAGTGGGACTAACGTTTACAATGAGCAGTTCTTC
TRBV28,-,TRBJ1-5,once,CASVPGDQPQHF,TGTGCCAGCGTCCCGGGGGATCAGCCCCAGCATTTT
TRBV9,-,TRBJ2-3,-,CASSPRDSRGTDTQYF,TGTGCCAGCAGCCCTAGGGACTCGCGGGGCACAGATACGCAGTATTTT
TRBV4-2,-,TRBJ1-1,-,CASSQQYRSTNTEAFF,TGTGCCAGCAGCCAACAATACAGAAGCACCAACACTGAAGCTTTCTTT
TRBV5-1,TRBD1,TRBJ2-7,-,CASSRGQKAYEQYF,TGCGCCAGCAGTAGGGGACAGAAGGCCTACGAGCAGTACTTC
TRBV3-1/TRBV3-2,TRBD2,TRBJ2-1,-,CASSPGLARYNEQFF,TGTGCCAGCAGCCCGGGACTAGCGCGCTACAATGAGCAGTTCTTC
TRBV24-1,-,TRBJ1-2,-,CATSDYDYYGYTF,TGTGCCACCAGTGATTACGACTACTATGGCTACACCTTC
TRBV4-1,-,TRBJ1-6,-,CASSAGTGNSPLHF,TGCGCCAGCAGCGCGGGGACCGGGAATTCACCCCTCCACTTT
TRBV6-6,-,TRBJ2-3,once,CASSFGGSTDTQYF,TGTGCCAGCAGTTTCGGCGGCAGCACAGATACGCAGTATTTT
TRBV7-9,TRBD2,TRBJ2-1,once,CASSFVAGEVNEQFF,TGTGCCAGCAGTTTCGTAGCGGGAGAGGTCAATGAGCAGTTCTTC
TRBV7-2,-,TRBJ1-4,-,CASSPGGAREKLFF,TGTGCCAGCAGCCCCGGGGGGGCGCGTGAAAAACTGTTTTTT
TRBV27,TRBD1,TRBJ2-7,-,CASRGTGRNYEQYF,TGTGCCAGCAGGGGGACAGGGCGAAACTACGAGCAGTACTTC
TRBV24-1,TRBD2,TRBJ2-1,-,CATSGTGTSVYNEQFF,TGTGCCACCAGTGGCACCGGGACTAGCGTTTACAATGAGCAGTTCTTC
TRBV11-1,TRBD2,TRBJ2-1,once,CASSLGLAGYNEQFF,TGTGCCAGCAGCCTGGGACTAGCGGGATACAATGAGCAGTTCTTC
TRBV28,-,TRBJ2-7,-,CASSLFYEQYF,TGTGCCAGCAGTCTCTTCTACGAGCAGTACTTC
TRBV11-2,TRBD2,TRBJ2-7,-,CASSLGTSGSYEQYF,TGTGCCAGCAGCTTAGGTACTAGCGGGAGCTACGAGCAGTACTTC
TRBV5-1,TRBD2,TRBJ2-3,-,CASSPRTSGSWTQYF,TGCGCCAGCAGCCCGAGGACTAGCGGGAGTTGGACGCAGTATTTT
TRBV15,TRBD1,TRBJ1-3,-,CATSRDRQGVGGNTIYF,TGTGCCACCAGCAGAGATCGACAGGGAGTCGGAGGAAACACCATATATTTT
TRBV18,TRBD2,TRBJ2-1,-,CASSSLAALGDEQFF,TGTGCCAGCTCGTCCCTAGCGGCCCTGGGCGATGAGCAGTTCTTC
TRBV6-5,TRBD1,TRBJ2-7,-,CASSYRGPSYEQYF,TGTGCCAGCAGTTACAGGGGGCCCTCCTACGAGCAGTACTTC
TRBV7-2,TRBD1,TRBJ1-3,-,CASSSRTGSGNTIYF,TGTGCCAGCAGCTCCAGGACAGGGTCTGGAAACACCATATATTTT
TRBV18,TRBD2,TRBJ2-1,once,CASSPVASGLAFYNEQFF,TGTGCCAGCTCACCAGTTGCGAGTGGACTAGCGTTCTACAATGAGCAGTTCTTC
TRBV4-1,-,TRBJ1-4,-,CASSHPLEQAEKLFF,TGCGCCAGCAGCCACCCTTTGGAACAGGCGGAAAAACTGTTTTTT
TRBV30,TRBD1,TRBJ1-1,-,CAWVTGGARVGEAFF,TGTGCCTGGGTGACAGGGGGCGCCAGGGTTGGTGAAGCTTTCTTT
TRBV6-5,TRBD1,TRBJ1-2,-,CASSSPGQSYYGYTF,TGTGCCAGCAGTTCGCCGGGACAGAGTTACTATGGCTACACCTTC
TRBV13,TRBD2,TRBJ2-1,-,CASSLDPGLVNEQFF,TGTGCCAGCAGCTTAGACCCGGGACTAGTGAATGAGCAGTTCTTC
TRBV7-3,TRBD2,TRBJ2-7,-,CASSTGLAGAPSGEQYF,TGTGCCAGCAGTACCGGACTAGCGGGAGCCCCATCGGGCGAGCAGTACTTC
TRBV30,-,TRBJ1-5,-,CAWGETGNVRNQPQHF,TGTGCCTGGGGTGAAACAGGGAATGTTCGGAATCAGCCCCAGCATTTT
TRBV28,-,TRBJ1-5,-,CASSLVPGTRDQPQHF,TGTGCCAGCAGTTTAGTCCCCGGGACGCGGGACCAGCCCCAGCATTTT
TRBV27,-,TRBJ2-1,-,CASSFAGTAGDEQFF,TGTGCCAGCAGTTTCGCCGGGACTGCGGGCGATGAGCAGTTCTTC
TRBV27,TRBD2,TRBJ2-7,-,CASRGLAGVWGAYEQYF,TGTGCCAGCAGAGGACTAGCGGGAGTCTGGGGGGCCTACGAGCAGTACTTC
TRBV5-6,-,TRBJ2-7,few,CASSSLNSRYEQYF,TGTGCCAGCAGCTCTTTAAACTCCCGCTACGAGCAGTACTTC
TRBV24-1,TRBD2,TRBJ2-5,-,CATSTLADQETQYF,TGTGCCACCAGTACGCTAGCGGATCAAGAGACCCAGTACTTC
TRBV7-3,-,TRBJ2-3,-,CASSLGPGVADTQYF,TGTGCCAGCAGCTTAGGACCGGGGGTCGCAGATACGCAGTATTTT
TRBV30,TRBD2,TRBJ2-7,-,CAFSGLAGYGDEQYF,TGTGCCTTTTCCGGACTAGCGGGTTATGGGGACGAGCAGTACTTC
TRBV30,TRBD2,TRBJ2-2,-,CAWRSLAGYTGELFF,TGTGCCTGGAGATCCCTAGCGGGGTACACCGGGGAGCTGTTTTTT
TRBV14,-,TRBJ1-2,-,CASSQWGRNYGYTF,TGTGCCAGCAGCCAATGGGGGCGAAACTATGGCTACACCTTC
TRBV11-2,TRBD2,TRBJ2-5,-,CASGGGTQYF,TGTGCCAGCGGCGGGGGGACCCAGTACTTC
TRBV7-9,-,TRBJ2-7,-,CASSSSSYEQYF,TGTGCCAGCAGCTCCAGCTCCTACGAGCAGTACTTC
TRBV27,TRBD1,TRBJ1-2,-,CASSSRQGIFYGYTF,TGTGCCAGCAGTTCCCGACAGGGGATTTTCTATGGCTACACCTTC
TRBV3-1/TRBV3-2,-,TRBJ2-7,-,CASTRGGGSYEQYF,TGTGCCAGCACTCGAGGTGGGGGGTCCTACGAGCAGTACTTC
TRBV14,-,TRBJ2-5,-,CASSQDRDTEETQYF,TGTGCCAGCAGCCAAGATAGGGACACCGAAGAGACCCAGTACTTC
TRBV2,TRBD2,TRBJ2-3,-,CASSLAGGPRDTQYF,TGTGCCAGCAGTTTAGCGGGAGGGCCGAGAGATACGCAGTATTTT
TRBV4-2,TRBD2,TRBJ2-7,-,CASSESGGSSYEQYF,TGTGCCAGCAGCGAAAGCGGGGGGAGCTCCTACGAGCAGTACTTC
TRBV2,-,TRBJ2-2,-,CASLFTGTGELFF,TGTGCCAGCCTTTTTACAGGGACCGGGGAGCTGTTTTTT